These 13 T cell receptor beta chains share one sample of origin, sequenced in a study of T cell changes during pregnancy in multiple sclerosis. The data were produced by immunoSEQ multiplex PCR, yet TCRdb's version contains in-frame clones alone and is incomplete. The table lists 70,000 to 100,000 clones, approximately 94% of them singletons. This specimen consisted of peripheral blood, obtained in the third trimester of pregnancy. The receptors were gathered from a female donor with multiple sclerosis, enrolled in a pregnancy study.

The chain combines TRBV5-6 with TRBJ1-2; D is ambiguous. Germline CDR1 is SGHDT and CDR2 is YYEEEE. Trimming left V 2 bases short and J 6 bases short, with 8 bases between. This CDR3 contains 12 residues. The CDR3 reads CASSFVPDGYTF. The CDR3 DNA reads as TGTGCCAGCAGCTTTGTTCCCGATGGCTACACCTTC. The entire variable domain, with the rest obtained from reference TRBV5-6 and TRBJ1-2, is as follows: DAGVTQSPTHLIKTRGQQVTLRCSPKSGHDTVSWYQQALGQGPQFIFQYYEEEERQRGNFPDRFSGHQFPNYSSELNVNALLLGDSALYLCASSFVPDGYTFGSGTRLTVV.

This chain joins TRBV28 and TRBJ2-5; 12 bases align to TRBD2. The CDR3 runs to 14 residues. V gave up 5 bases and J gave up 8 bases; unmatched junction bases: 6. The V gene's germline CDR1 is MDHEN and CDR2 SYDVKM. CDR3 amino acids: CASSETSGRITQYF. CDR3 in DNA: TGTGCCAGCAGTGAGACTAGCGGGAGAATAACCCAGTACTTC.

The chain has TRBV9 and TRBJ2-5; 14 bases align to TRBD2. The CDR3 totals 17 residues. Germline CDR1 is SGDLS and CDR2 is YYNGEE. V lost 4 bases to trimming and J lost 5 bases; unmatched junction nucleotides: 10. The CDR3 DNA sequence: TGTGCCAGCAGCCAAGGACTAGCGGGGGGTCTATGGGAGACCCAGTACTTC. Translated, it gives CASSQGLAGGLWETQYF.

This chain links TRBV27 with TRBJ1-1, with D hard to call. The CDR3 spans 14 residues. Germline V lookup: CDR1 MNHEY, CDR2 SMNVEV (reference sequence). V was shortened by 3 bases and J by 1 base, with 9 bases between the two germline ends. The CDR3 coding sequence is TGTGCCAGCAGTTTTGGCGGCCCGAACACTGAAGCTTTCTTT. This gives the protein CASSFGGPNTEAFF.

This chain links TRBV18 with TRBJ2-1; 8 bases agree with TRBD2. The germline V gene encodes CDR1 KGHSH and CDR2 LQKENI. This CDR3 is built from 17 residues. V shed 1 base, J shed 1 base, and the junction held 6 bases outside the gene matches. Here the CDR3 reads CASSPRLAGYSYNEQFF. In DNA form, the CDR3 reads TGTGCCAGCTCACCACGGCTAGCGGGCTATTCCTACAATGAGCAGTTCTTC.

This chain joins TRBV29-1 and TRBJ1-2; D is perhaps TRBD1 (5 bases). From germline, CDR1 is SQVTM and CDR2 ANQGSEA. V was shortened by 7 bases and J by 7 bases, with 10 bases between the two germline ends. The length of the CDR3 is 10 residues. The DNA of the CDR3 is TGCAGCGCTGACCAGGGTGGCTACACCTTC. Translated: CSADQGGYTF.

The gene calls are TRBV2 and TRBJ1-4; D possibly corresponds to TRBD1 (6 bases). This CDR3 is 15 amino acids long. Germline loops: CDR1 SNHLY, CDR2 FYNNEI. The ends were cut back, 2 bases at V and 9 bases at J, with 16 bases in the middle. The CDR3: CASSERGGLGQKLFF. In DNA form, the CDR3 reads TGTGCCAGCAGTGAAAGGGGGGGACTGGGGCAAAAACTGTTTTTT.

The chain has TRBV29-1 and TRBJ2-1, with a weak D call TRBD2 (5 bases). Germline-derived CDR1 and CDR2 are SQVTM and ANQGSEA. This CDR3 is built from 13 residues. Trimming took off 2 bases at V and 5 bases at J, with 10 bases between the two ends. CDR3 region: CSVEKRFNNEQFF. DNA of the CDR3: TGCAGCGTTGAAAAGCGGTTTAACAATGAGCAGTTCTTC.

The chain joins TRBV15 to TRBJ1-2; D gene unclear. CDR3 length: 13 residues. CDR1 LNHNV and CDR2 YYDKDF come from the germline V gene (reference sequence). The ends were cut back, 0 bases at V and 6 bases at J, with 8 bases in the middle. CDR3 loop: CATSRDLEDGYTF. CDR3 nucleotide sequence: TGTGCCACCAGCAGAGATCTTGAGGATGGCTACACCTTC.

CDR3 sequence reads: CASSQTSGRSEQFF. The CDR3 DNA follows: TGTGCCAGTAGTCAAACTAGCGGGAGAAGTGAGCAGTTCTTC. The V call is TRBV19, the J call TRBJ2-1; 11 nucleotides agree with TRBD2. J lost 9 bases, V lost 5 bases, and 6 bases had no gene match. Per germline, CDR1 LNHDA and CDR2 SQIVND (reference sequence). The CDR3 runs to 14 residues.

The chain has TRBV11-2 and TRBJ2-7; TRBD2 is a possible D gene (7 bases). V was trimmed by 4 bases and J by 3 bases, leaving 13 bases between them. This CDR3 is 14 amino acids long. CDR1 and CDR2 (germline): SGHAT, FQNNGV. The chain's CDR3 is CASSSQGGNYEQYF. DNA for the CDR3: TGTGCCAGCAGCTCACAGGGAGGGAACTACGAGCAGTACTTC.

The chain recombines TRBV5-1 with TRBJ2-1, with 11 bases matching TRBD2. The V and J ends lost 0 bases and 9 bases, in that order; junction bases with no gene match: 5. This CDR3 region has 15 residues. The germline V gene encodes CDR1 SGHRS and CDR2 YFSETQ. This chain's CDR3 is CASSLGLAGYGEQFF. CDR3 in DNA: TGCGCCAGCAGCTTGGGACTAGCGGGATATGGTGAGCAGTTCTTC.

The V gene is TRBV2, the J gene TRBJ2-7; 7 bases are shared with TRBD1. With 6 bases clipped from V and 3 bases from J, the junction kept 11 bases outside the gene matches. Germline V gives CDR1 SNHLY, CDR2 FYNNEI. The CDR3 is 15 amino acids. The CDR3 nucleotides read TGTGCCAGCAGAGTTACCCAGGGGGTAGGCTACGAGCAGTACTTC. It encodes CASRVTQGVGYEQYF.